The T cell receptor beta chain under discussion was sequenced for a study of shared clonotypes between healthy human individuals. Background on the study: Plates per donor: three CD4 naive, three CD4 memory, two CD8 naive, one CD8 memory.

As to this clone: Antigen unknown.

Study-wide points: Researchers found naive subsets generally carried larger estimated richness than memory subsets. The diversity represented, both genetic and in exposure history, was limited by few donors.

The naive CD8 fraction comprised CD45RO-negative cells positively selected for CCR7 and excluded terminally differentiated effector memory CD45RA+ cells. As originally analysed: ImmunoSEQ junction-only sequences lacked quality scores, so their filtering differed. TCRdb keeps only in-frame clones here, not all; method: immunoSEQ multiplex PCR. V and J calls and clone size follow that table, whereas D and trimming were derived from the DNA. In the table there are roughly 2.1 million clones, about 93% of which are singletons. The material sequenced was naive CD8+ T cells from PBMCs. The source of this sequence is a man aged 18 to 30 in good health. Some clones in this sample may be carry-over from other donors' samples.

CDR3 loop: CASSQVWGEQYF. In DNA form, the CDR3 reads TGTGCCAGCAGTCAGGTTTGGGGCGAGCAGTACTTC. The chain recombines TRBV6-5 with TRBJ2-7; no firm D call. The V end was cut by 5 bases, the J end by 6 bases, with 11 bases between. Germline loops: CDR1 MNHEY, CDR2 SVGAGI. This CDR3 spans 12 amino acids.